This entry describes one TCR beta chain. Its antigen remains unknown. The record originates from a study of shared clonotypes between healthy human individuals. Germline CDR1 and CDR2: LNHDA and SQIVND (reference sequence). V was cut by 1 base and J by 7 bases, with 14 bases left in between. The CDR3 has 15 amino acids. Study outcomes and limitations: Incompleteness in sorted-subset sequencing, despite large depth, was shown by rarefaction. Only a few donors were included, so the genetic and exposure-history diversity represented was limited.

TCRdb's table, derived via immunoSEQ multiplex PCR, lists solely in-frame clones and lacks some. Seen here are hundreds of thousands of clones, about 95% observed once, and the top ten hold 0.095% to 0.14%. Naive CD8 cells were CD45RO-negative, positively selected for CCR7, excluding terminally differentiated effector memory CD45RA+ cells. Sequenced sample: naive CD8+ T cells sorted from blood. This receptor was taken from a woman between 25 and 40 years old in good health. The rearrangement joins TRBV19 to TRBJ1-5, with a possible D match to TRBD1 (6 bases). The CDR3 loop is CASSIVTGSLQPQHF. DNA of the CDR3: TGTGCCAGTAGTATAGTAACAGGGTCTCTCCAGCCCCAGCATTTT.